This T cell receptor (beta chain) was identified during a study of OX40 agonist ivuxolimab in advanced cancers. On the study more broadly: The patients got ivuxolimab, which is an agonistic anti-OX40 (CD134) antibody. Study results and caveats: CD8+ T cells (on average) carried more expanded clones than CD4+ T cells.

TCRdb's table, derived via immunoSEQ multiplex PCR, lists solely in-frame clones and lacks some. This sample carries 60,000 to 90,000 clones, roughly nine tenths of them seen once, and the ten largest clones take around 0.39%. Germline CDR1 is SGHKS and CDR2 is YYEKEE (reference sequence). This CDR3 has 16 residues. Trimming took 4 bases from V and 6 from J, leaving 20 bases between them. In the case of this clone: Its cognate antigen is unknown.

The V call is TRBV5-5, the J call TRBJ1-5; D is ambiguous. This receptor was taken from an adult with an advanced solid tumor such as melanoma, head and neck, liver or kidney cancer. The material was CD4+ or CD8+ T cells sorted from blood, obtained in a trial of the OX40 agonist ivuxolimab. CDR3 residues: CASSPERGLVGQPQHF. The CDR3 DNA sequence: TGTGCCAGCAGCCCGGAGCGGGGTCTCGTGGGTCAGCCCCAGCATTTT.